The 2 T cell receptor beta chains given below trace back to one sample, sequenced in a study of T cells in narcolepsy. Sequencing was performed with immunoSEQ multiplex PCR; in TCRdb, only in-frame clones are kept and a portion is missing. The table records about 27,000 clones, approximately 80% of them present only once. The sequenced material came from CD45RA- memory CD4+ T cells from PBMCs. These receptors were collected from a human donor with narcolepsy.

This rearrangement joins TRBV11-3 to TRBJ2-1; no clear D gene. Germline CDR1 reads SGHNT; CDR2 reads YENEEA. CDR3 length equals 13 residues. The ends were cut back, 2 bases at V and 3 bases at J, with 5 bases in the middle. The CDR3 coding sequence is TGTGCCAGCAGCTTAAGCTTCTACAATGAGCAGTTCTTC. This encodes CASSLSFYNEQFF. The complete variable domain, with remaining parts taken from reference TRBV11-3 and TRBJ2-1, reads EAGVVQSPRYKIIEKKQPVAFWCNPISGHNTLYWYLQNLGQGPELLIRYENEEAVDDSQLPKDRFSAERLKGVDSTLKIQPAELGDSAVYLCASSLSFYNEQFFGPGTRLTVL.

V and J are TRBV19 and TRBJ2-1; D ambiguous. The CDR3 has 14 amino acids. Trimming removed 4 bases from V and 5 bases from J, with 12 bases in between. CDR1 LNHDA and CDR2 SQIVND come from the germline V gene (reference sequence). The CDR3 bases are TGTGCCAGTAGTACCCCTTGGAGAGACAATGAGCAGTTCTTC. This sequence encodes CASSTPWRDNEQFF.